The clone carrying this T cell receptor (beta chain) was counted a few times. The target antigen is unknown. CDR3 length: 16 amino acids. V was pared by 5 bases and J by 1 base, with 7 bases of the junction left unmatched. Looked up from germline, CDR1 is MNHNY and CDR2 is SVGAGI (reference sequence). These data are taken from a study of cytomegalovirus exposure and HLA in healthy donors. Study-wide context: It was reported in a later analysis that the same platform had been used for the 120 validation repertoires as for the roughly 670 first-cohort repertoires. Whole-study results and caveats: The classifier reportedly diagnosed cytomegalovirus status with high specificity and sensitivity. Associated with cytomegalovirus, according to the listing, were 170 or so TCR beta chains.

The donors were part of the roughly 130-subject validation cohort, which stood apart from the roughly 670-subject first cohort. The method was immunoSEQ multiplex PCR; TCRdb's version includes in-frame clones alone and lacks a portion of them. The sample has 100,000 to 150,000 clones, approximately 81% seen once. The specimen was PBMCs. V and J are TRBV6-6 and TRBJ2-3; TRBD2 matches 9 bases. The clonotype originates from a woman aged 25 to 39 in good health and CMV-seronegative. The chain's CDR3 is CASSSRLAAGTDTQYF. The CDR3 DNA reads TGTGCCAGCAGTAGCAGACTAGCGGCGGGCACAGATACGCAGTATTTT.